The T cell receptor (beta chain) under discussion was sequenced for a study of T-cell reconstitution after alpha-beta-depleted transplantation in children. Overall study findings and caveats: The study reportedly traced alpha-beta T cells about two months after transplant to several hundred expanded graft clones. Newly made T cells mostly supplied T-cell counts and diversity one year after transplant. Elevated TCRbeta diversity at day 60 was traced, in some patients, to surviving recipient T cells and thymic progenitors.

This CDR3 is built from 11 residues. V dropped 3 bases and J dropped 6 bases, with 5 bases sitting between them. Germline assignment: CDR1 SGHKS and CDR2 YYEKEE (reference sequence). As regards this clonotype: Its antigen is not known.

Unique molecular identifiers featured in how the TCRbeta library was prepared. TCRdb itself ran the PCR reads through MiXCR, one entry per CDR3 protein. Of more than 200,000 distinct CDR3 sequences in the sample, about 8.2% were seen once. This clonotype was obtained from a male patient aged 2 to 9 who had a stem cell transplant for acute myeloid leukemia, so the T cells may come from the graft donor. Sequenced here: PBMCs, mostly from graft donor cells, sampled 360 days after TCRalphabeta/CD19-depleted stem cell transplant. The rearrangement links TRBV5-5 to TRBJ2-3, with D unresolved. CDR3 coding DNA: TGTGCCAGCAGCTCCCCCGATACGCAGTATTTT. Translation: CASSSPDTQYF.